This T cell receptor beta chain was identified in a study of regulatory T cells in long-lasting Graves disease. As to time point: persistent/refractory GD, antithyroid drugs over 5 years with positive TRAb. PBMCs were the source of the RNA used for TCR sequencing. Arm-PCR of CDR3 regions and iRepertoire HTBI primers were the basis on which TCR beta libraries were built. MiXCR was run by TCRdb on the multiplex PCR reads, yielding one entry per CDR3 protein. The profile shows 400,000 to 500,000 distinct CDR3 sequences, 21% of them singletons. This clonotype was recorded many times. The CDR3 is 16 residues long. The germline V gene has CDR1 MNHNS and CDR2 SASEGT. The junction had 9 bases not matched to a gene; V was cut back by 6 bases and J by 2 bases.

The sample here was peripheral blood mononuclear cells (PBMCs), taken when the disease was refractory, from a patient treated with antithyroid drugs. This receptor was identified in a female donor with Graves disease. The chain carries TRBV6-1 and TRBJ2-5; 10 positions match TRBD2. CDR3 nucleotide sequence: TGTGCCAGCAGCCCCCCTAGCGGGAGTATTCAAGAGACCCAGTACTTC. Protein: CASSPPSGSIQETQYF.